This TCR beta chain was documented in a study of T cells in tuberculosis listed by TCRdb under 2018. About the study as a whole: The study combined CD1B tetramers and high-throughput TCR immunosequencing to characterize T cells specific for the mycobacterial lipid antigen glucose monomycolate (GMM). Beyond this particular receptor, the publication reports: T cells that bind the CD1B-GMM tetramer with low affinity may have been missed by the stringent sort gate.

On this clone itself: No per-base quality is available; no much larger clone lies one base away.

TCR-alpha and TCR-beta chains were sequenced unpaired, so chain pairing information was not available. TCR libraries were generated with the immunoSEQ multiplex PCR assay, using TCR-beta and/or TCR-alpha/delta assays for each sample. The amplified TCR libraries were sequenced using the Illumina high-throughput platform. Processing in the source paper ran as follows. Clustering and dimensionality reduction relied on pairwise TCRdist distances among GMM-specific receptors from T cells that were either sorted ex vivo or expanded in vitro. Sequence motifs, defined by gene usage and CDR3 content, were tested for enrichment in tetramer-positive compared with tetramer-negative populations. Imported from immuneACCESS, the table was reduced by TCRdb to in-frame sequences with V and J called. These copies leave out some clones; in studies compared against another copy, an unresolved V gene accounts for under half, and the cause of the remainder is not known. That table gives V, J and clone size, and the DNA gave D and trimming. Within this sample are some 60,000 clones, with 81% of them counted one time only. 9.5% to 15% of the sample is held by the ten biggest clonotypes.

Thawed, overnight-rested PBMC were stained with GMM-loaded CD1B tetramer, a Live/Dead dye and anti-CD3, then sorted on a FACS Aria II. C32 glucose monomycolate purified from Rhodococcus equi was loaded onto CD1B tetramers. Before cryopreservation, the PBMC later used for tetramer sorting had been depleted of CD14-expressing monocytes as part of a separate study. From each donor, 80,000 to 100,000 tetramer-negative cells were sorted and were analyzed alongside the tetramer-positive cells. Antigen-specific T cells were sorted from several healthy South African adults using GMM-loaded CD1B tetramers. The CDR1 and CDR2 encoded by the germline V gene are MNHEY and SVGAGI. The germline V end is reduced by 6 bases and the J end by 2 bases; junction bases left unmatched: 10. From its cysteine to its phenylalanine, the CDR3 spans 15 amino acids. The only DNA kept is the CDR3, 45 bases in frame from the first base.

Source material: CD1b-GMM tetramer-negative cells sorted from PBMCs. Taken with the paper, the label for cell subset or site translates to: T cells not binding CD1B-GMM tetramer, sorted from same donor. The TCR originated in an adult woman with latent tuberculosis. The rearranged segments are TRBV6-5 and TRBJ2-7, with TRBD2 identical over 7 junction bases. The DNA is TGTGCCAGCAGCCCTGGACTAGAGGCTACCTACGAGCAGTACTTC. This sequence encodes CASSPGLEATYEQYF.